The 8 T cell receptor beta chains in this list originate from one sample, sequenced in a study of T cell changes during pregnancy in multiple sclerosis (dated by TCRdb to about 2019). The receptor library was made with the immunoSEQ multiplex PCR assay. TCRdb took this table from immuneACCESS and kept in-frame rearrangements with V and J called. Such tables lack part of the clones; where checked against another copy, unresolved V genes explain under half of the gap, and the rest is unexplained. The sample profile shows under 70,000 clones; 91% of them were found once. The ten largest account for 2% to 2.5% of the sample. The sequenced sample was peripheral blood, obtained in the third trimester of pregnancy. Receptors were obtained from a female donor in good health, enrolled as a control in a pregnancy study.

The chain links TRBV7-9 to TRBJ2-7; 7 positions match TRBD1. Losses at the gene ends were 5 bases for V and 3 bases for J; bases not matched to a gene: 7. Germline loops: CDR1 SEHNR, CDR2 FQNEAQ (reference sequence). The CDR3 loop spans 14 amino acids. The CDR3, as DNA: TGTGCCAGCAGCCCCCAGGGGGTTCGCTACGAGCAGTACTTC. It is translated as CASSPQGVRYEQYF. Combining the CDR3 with reference TRBV7-9 and TRBJ2-7 gives the whole variable domain DTGVSQNPRHKITKRGQNVTFRCDPISEHNRLYWYRQTLGQGPEFLTYFQNEAQLEKSRLLSDRFSAERPKGSFSTLEIQRTEQGDSAMYLCASSPQGVRYEQYFGPGTRLTVT.

The J gene is TRBJ2-3, the V gene TRBV6-4, with 9 bases that match TRBD1. CDR1 and CDR2 from the germline V gene are MRHNA and SNTAGT. With V trimmed by 8 bases and J by 0 bases, 0 bases remained unmatched. This CDR3 region has 13 residues. CDR3 residues: CASGTGSTDTQYF. The CDR3 coding sequence is TGTGCCAGCGGGACAGGGAGCACAGATACGCAGTATTTT.

The chain recombines TRBV4-1 with TRBJ1-5, with D maybe TRBD1 (6 bases). This CDR3 has 15 amino acids. Germline V gene lookup returns CDR1 MGHRA and CDR2 YSYEKL. Trimming left V 1 base short and J 1 base short, with 8 bases between. The CDR3 nucleotides are TGCGCCAGCAGCCAAGGGACAGTGAGCAATCAGCCCCAGCATTTT. Protein: CASSQGTVSNQPQHF.

This chain uses TRBV5-1 with TRBJ2-3, with 13 nucleotides matching TRBD2. J gave up 9 bases and V 6 bases, and 13 bases lay outside the gene matches. Germline V CDR1 and CDR2: SGHRS, YFSETQ. The CDR3 is made up of 16 amino acids. CDR3 in amino acids: CASTMTSGGRQRTQYF. In DNA form, the CDR3 reads TGCGCCAGCACCATGACTAGCGGGGGGCGCCAGAGGACGCAGTATTTT.

The V gene is TRBV7-2, the J gene TRBJ1-1, with a tentative D call TRBD1 (5 bases). Trimming took 6 bases from V and 10 from J, leaving 18 bases between them. The V gene's germline CDR1 is SGHTA and CDR2 FQGNSA. The CDR3 loop spans 13 amino acids. The CDR3 here is CASSQTGERVAFF. CDR3 nucleotide sequence: TGTGCCAGCAGTCAAACAGGAGAACGGGTAGCTTTCTTT.

V is TRBV7-2 and J is TRBJ2-5, with D possibly matching TRBD1 (7 bases). The CDR3 spans 14 residues. The V gene lost 3 bases and the J gene lost 1 base, with 9 bases spanning the gap. Germline assignment: CDR1 SGHTA and CDR2 FQGNSA. The CDR3: CASSFQGGQETQYF. In nucleotides, the CDR3 is TGTGCCAGCAGCTTTCAGGGGGGCCAAGAGACCCAGTACTTC.

V is TRBV7-2 and J is TRBJ2-3; no clear D gene. Germline CDR1 SGHTA, CDR2 FQGNSA. V lost 5 bases and J lost 9, with 18 bases in between. The CDR3 totals 14 residues. The CDR3 DNA reads TGTGCCAGCAGCCACTTTAGACAACGACGCACGCAGTATTTT. It is translated as CASSHFRQRRTQYF.

The chain employs TRBV12-5 and TRBJ2-3, with TRBD2 matching 9 bases. The CDR3 extends over 16 amino acids. Germline V gene sequence: CDR1 LGHNT, CDR2 FRNRAP. V gave up 1 base and J gave up 6 bases; unmatched junction bases: 8. CDR3 bases: TGTGCTAGTGGTTTGGCGGCGGGGGGGCCAAGGGATACGCAGTATTTT. The encoded protein is CASGLAAGGPRDTQYF.